This is a list of T cell receptor beta chains from one sample in a study of blood T cell dynamics during melanoma immunotherapy. TCRdb keeps only in-frame clones here, not all; method: immunoSEQ multiplex PCR. The table has about 4,800 clones, roughly 86% seen once. The material was blood, obtained from a patient treated with checkpoint blockade. The receptors stem from a human donor with melanoma. Each CDR3 is given with its conserved first and last residue. Fields, in order: V gene, J gene, clone size, D gene, CDR3 protein, CDR3 DNA. The D gene is left open where the match is weak. Clone size is stated in some rows and not others, as once, few, many or a class when expanded.

v_gene: TRBV19
j_gene: TRBJ2-1
abundance: once
d_gene: NA
CDR3aa: CASSISSGVYNEQFF
CDR3nt: TGTGCCAGTAGTATTAGCTCGGGGGTATACAATGAGCAGTTCTTC

v_gene: TRBV11-2
j_gene: TRBJ2-7
abundance: NA
d_gene: NA
CDR3aa: CASSLEAGGGGYEQYF
CDR3nt: TGTGCCAGCAGCTTAGAGGCTGGCGGGGGCGGGTACGAGCAGTACTTC

v_gene: TRBV7-9
j_gene: TRBJ2-1
abundance: NA
d_gene: NA
CDR3aa: CASSVGAIEQFF
CDR3nt: TGTGCCAGCAGCGTAGGTGCCATAGAGCAGTTCTTC

v_gene: TRBV11-2
j_gene: TRBJ2-3
abundance: NA
d_gene: NA
CDR3aa: CASSLTPSTDTQYF
CDR3nt: TGTGCCAGCAGCTTAACACCTAGCACAGATACGCAGTATTTT

v_gene: TRBV2
j_gene: TRBJ1-4
abundance: NA
d_gene: TRBD1
CDR3aa: CASRDREWEKLFF
CDR3nt: TGTGCCAGCAGGGACAGGGAATGGGAAAAACTGTTTTTT

v_gene: TRBV7-2
j_gene: TRBJ2-1
abundance: NA
d_gene: NA
CDR3aa: CASSILGTVNEQFF
CDR3nt: TGTGCCAGCAGCATCCTCGGGACCGTCAATGAGCAGTTCTTC

v_gene: TRBV19
j_gene: TRBJ1-5
abundance: NA
d_gene: NA
CDR3aa: CASSIGNHPGNQPQHF
CDR3nt: TGTGCCAGTAGTATAGGCAACCATCCTGGGAATCAGCCCCAGCATTTT

v_gene: TRBV7-2
j_gene: TRBJ2-3
abundance: NA
d_gene: NA
CDR3aa: CASSLRRGGTDTQYF
CDR3nt: TGTGCCAGCAGCTTACGCAGGGGGGGCACAGATACGCAGTATTTT

v_gene: TRBV19
j_gene: TRBJ2-7
abundance: NA
d_gene: TRBD2
CDR3aa: CASSIEGGTGEQYF
CDR3nt: TGTGCCAGTAGTATTGAGGGAGGGACCGGTGAGCAGTACTTC

v_gene: TRBV5-4
j_gene: TRBJ2-1
abundance: NA
d_gene: TRBD2
CDR3aa: CASSQDVSSGAYNEQFF
CDR3nt: TGCGCCAGCAGCCAGGATGTATCTAGCGGGGCCTACAATGAGCAGTTCTTC

v_gene: TRBV5-1
j_gene: TRBJ2-5
abundance: NA
d_gene: TRBD2
CDR3aa: CASSLAGGIMETQYF
CDR3nt: TGCGCCAGCAGCTTGGCGGGAGGGATTATGGAGACCCAGTACTTC

v_gene: TRBV11-3
j_gene: TRBJ1-1
abundance: NA
d_gene: NA
CDR3aa: CASSFSQIMNTEAFF
CDR3nt: TGTGCCAGCAGCTTCTCACAGATCATGAACACTGAAGCTTTCTTT

v_gene: TRBV27
j_gene: TRBJ2-1
abundance: NA
d_gene: TRBD2
CDR3aa: CASSLKAGLAGGYNEQFF
CDR3nt: TGTGCCAGCAGTTTGAAGGCGGGACTAGCGGGAGGCTACAATGAGCAGTTCTTC

v_gene: TRBV6-5
j_gene: TRBJ2-1
abundance: NA
d_gene: NA
CDR3aa: CASSYSITEPYNEQFF
CDR3nt: TGTGCCAGCAGTTACTCGATAACAGAGCCCTACAATGAGCAGTTCTTC

v_gene: TRBV11-2
j_gene: TRBJ2-7
abundance: once
d_gene: NA
CDR3aa: CASSSFWGGAHQEQYF
CDR3nt: TGTGCCAGCAGCTCCTTTTGGGGGGGGGCGCACCAAGAGCAGTACTTC

v_gene: TRBV7-2
j_gene: TRBJ2-1
abundance: NA
d_gene: TRBD2
CDR3aa: CASSAPGLAGRNEQFF
CDR3nt: TGTGCCAGCAGCGCCCCGGGACTAGCGGGAAGAAATGAGCAGTTCTTC

v_gene: TRBV2
j_gene: TRBJ1-5
abundance: NA
d_gene: TRBD1
CDR3aa: CAGTVEPQHF
CDR3nt: TGTGCCGGGACAGTTGAGCCCCAGCATTTT

v_gene: TRBV27
j_gene: TRBJ2-3
abundance: NA
d_gene: TRBD2
CDR3aa: CASKTGREGFTSTDTQYF
CDR3nt: TGTGCCAGCAAGACTGGGCGGGAGGGCTTTACTAGCACAGATACGCAGTATTTT

v_gene: TRBV6-6
j_gene: TRBJ1-1
abundance: NA
d_gene: TRBD1
CDR3aa: CASSPDRVAEAFF
CDR3nt: TGTGCCAGCAGCCCGGACAGGGTTGCTGAAGCTTTCTTT

v_gene: TRBV7-9
j_gene: TRBJ1-1
abundance: NA
d_gene: NA
CDR3aa: CASSPGLLNTEAFF
CDR3nt: TGTGCCAGCAGCCCAGGCCTTTTGAACACTGAAGCTTTCTTT